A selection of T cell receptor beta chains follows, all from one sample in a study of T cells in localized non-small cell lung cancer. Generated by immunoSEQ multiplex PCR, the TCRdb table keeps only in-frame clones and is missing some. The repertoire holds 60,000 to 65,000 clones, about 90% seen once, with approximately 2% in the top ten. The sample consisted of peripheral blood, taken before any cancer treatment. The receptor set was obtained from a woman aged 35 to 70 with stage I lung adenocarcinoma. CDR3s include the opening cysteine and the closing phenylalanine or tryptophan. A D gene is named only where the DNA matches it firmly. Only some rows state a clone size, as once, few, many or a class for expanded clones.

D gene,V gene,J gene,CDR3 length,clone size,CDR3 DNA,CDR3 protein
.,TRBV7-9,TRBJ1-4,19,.,TGTGCCAGCAGCTGGGGGTCCCGGGGGGCGAGGGCAACTAATGAAAAACTGTTTTTT,CASSWGSRGARATNEKLFF
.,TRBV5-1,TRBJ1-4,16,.,TGCGCCAGCAGCTTCACAGGGACCCAGTATAATGAAAAACTGTTTTTT,CASSFTGTQYNEKLFF
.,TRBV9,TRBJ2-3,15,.,TGTGCCAGCAGCGTAGGGGAAGGGGGAACAGATACGCAGTATTTT,CASSVGEGGTDTQYF
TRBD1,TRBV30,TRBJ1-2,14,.,TGTGCCTGGAGGCCAGGGGGCGGTAACTATGGCTACACCTTC,CAWRPGGGNYGYTF
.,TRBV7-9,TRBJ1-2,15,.,TGTGCCAGCAGCTTAGCTACAGGCGGGGGCTATGGCTACACCTTC,CASSLATGGGYGYTF
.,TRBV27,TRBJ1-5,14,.,TGTGCCAGCAGATCAGCGTCCGTCAATCAGCCCCAGCATTTT,CASRSASVNQPQHF
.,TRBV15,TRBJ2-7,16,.,TGTGCCACCAGCGCCACAGGGGGGGACGGCTCCTACGAGCAGTACTTC,CATSATGGDGSYEQYF
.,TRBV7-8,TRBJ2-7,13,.,TGTGCCAGCAGCCCCAGGGTTCGCGACGAGCAGTACTTC,CASSPRVRDEQYF
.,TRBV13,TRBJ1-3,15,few,TGTGCCAGCAGCTTAGATTCCAGCTCTGGAAACACCATATATTTT,CASSLDSSSGNTIYF
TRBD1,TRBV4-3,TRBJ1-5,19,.,TGCGCCAGCAGCCACCCCAGGGGGACAGGGGGTTCGGACAATCAGCCCCAGCATTTT,CASSHPRGTGGSDNQPQHF
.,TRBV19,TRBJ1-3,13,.,TGTGCCAGTATGGGAGTATCTGGAAACACCATATATTTT,CASMGVSGNTIYF
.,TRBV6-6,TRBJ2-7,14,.,TGTGCCAGCAGTTACGAAGGACAGCCGGAAGAGCAGTACTTC,CASSYEGQPEEQYF
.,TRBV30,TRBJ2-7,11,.,TGTGCCTGGAGTGTACAGTACGAGCAGTACTTC,CAWSVQYEQYF
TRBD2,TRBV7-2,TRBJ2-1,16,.,TGTGCCAGCAGCTTGCCCCTAGCGGGTGGGGTCAATGAGCAGTTCTTC,CASSLPLAGGVNEQFF
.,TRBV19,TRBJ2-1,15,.,TGTGCCAGTAGCTACCGGGACCTCTCCTACAATGAGCAGTTCTTC,CASSYRDLSYNEQFF
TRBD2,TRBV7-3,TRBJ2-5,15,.,TGTGCCAGCAGCTTGGGGACTAGGCCACAAGAGACCCAGTACTTC,CASSLGTRPQETQYF
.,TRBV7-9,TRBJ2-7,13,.,TGTGCCAGCAGCTTACGCCAGAGCTACGAGCAGTACTTC,CASSLRQSYEQYF
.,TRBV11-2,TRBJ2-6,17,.,TGTGCCAGCACCCAAGGACAGCATTTATCTGGGGCCAACGTCCTGACTTTC,CASTQGQHLSGANVLTF
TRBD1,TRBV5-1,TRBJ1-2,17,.,TGCGCCAGCAGCTTGTTGGATCCGGGACAGGGAGACTATGGCTACACCTTC,CASSLLDPGQGDYGYTF
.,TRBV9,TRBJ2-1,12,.,TGTGCCAGCAGCGCCGGGCACAATGAGCAGTTCTTC,CASSAGHNEQFF
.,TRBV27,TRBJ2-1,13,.,TGTGCCAGCAGTTTATTTCTGGGGAATGAGCAGTTCTTC,CASSLFLGNEQFF
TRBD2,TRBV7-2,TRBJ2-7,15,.,TGTGCCAGCAGCTTAGGTGCGGGAGTTGTCGACGAGCAGTACTTC,CASSLGAGVVDEQYF
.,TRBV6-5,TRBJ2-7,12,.,TGTGCCAGCAGTTCGTTTAACTACGAGCAGTACTTC,CASSSFNYEQYF
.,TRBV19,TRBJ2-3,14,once,TGTGCCAGTAGTATGTCAGGGGTCACAGATACGCAGTATTTT,CASSMSGVTDTQYF
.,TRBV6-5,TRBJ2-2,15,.,TGTGCCAGCAAGAAGGGGGGGGCGAACACCGGGGAGCTGTTTTTT,CASKKGGANTGELFF
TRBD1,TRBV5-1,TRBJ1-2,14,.,TGCGCCAGCAGCATCGGACAGGGGGCGAATGGCTACACCTTC,CASSIGQGANGYTF